This record covers a single T cell receptor beta chain. Its antigen is not identified. The sample belongs to a study of CD8 T cells in ankylosing spondylitis. Study results and limitations: Some motif variants were previously reported in reactive arthritis synovial fluid and blood. Reportedly, disease-linked clones are significantly enriched in ankylosing spondylitis patients' matched synovial fluid. In ankylosing spondylitis blood, a motif of roughly 8 highly homologous TCR beta variants appeared characteristic.

Generation of TCR beta libraries employed quantitative 5'-RACE incorporating molecular barcodes. TCRdb analysed the 5' RACE reads with MiXCR anew, one entry per CDR3 protein. The repertoire includes tens of thousands of distinct CDR3 sequences, approximately 5.7% of them detected once, and 5% sits in the top ten. The sample taken for sequencing was synovial fluid, either unsorted or a sorted T cell fraction (not recorded which). The source is a male donor with ankylosing spondylitis.

CDR3 in amino acids: CATSSRQRDEQFF. The DNA for the CDR3 is TGTGCCACCAGCAGCCGGCAACGGGATGAGCAGTTCTTC. V usage is TRBV15 and J usage is TRBJ2-1; D is ambiguous. V dropped 3 bases and J dropped 8 bases, with 11 bases sitting between them. The CDR3 extends over 13 amino acids. Germline loops: CDR1 LNHNV, CDR2 YYDKDF (reference sequence).